A selection of T cell receptor beta chains follows, all from one sample in a study of blood T cell repertoires in COVID-19. Some clones are missing from TCRdb's copy, which holds only in-frame ones; the method was immunoSEQ multiplex PCR. The sample contains about 120,000 clones, around 85% of which appear only once. The sample consisted of peripheral blood. These receptors all stem from a man aged 70 or older who had recovered from COVID-19. Each CDR3 is given with its conserved first and last residue. A D gene is named only where the DNA matches it firmly. Not every row has a clone size; where given, it reads once, few, many or a size class.

D | J | V | size | DNA | CDR3
TRBD2 | TRBJ2-1 | TRBV24-1 | . | TGTGCCACCAGTGATCCGAGCGGGGTCCACAATGAGCAGTTCTTC | CATSDPSGVHNEQFF
TRBD1 | TRBJ1-2 | TRBV9 | . | TGTGCCAGCAGCGTTACACAGGGGTATGGCTACACCTTC | CASSVTQGYGYTF
. | TRBJ2-7 | TRBV2 | . | TGTGCCAGCAGTACCGACATTACCTCCTACGAGCAGTACTTC | CASSTDITSYEQYF
TRBD1 | TRBJ2-5 | TRBV5-1 | . | TGCGCCAGCACTCGGGACAGCCAAGAGACCCAGTACTTC | CASTRDSQETQYF
. | TRBJ2-4 | TRBV10-3 | few | TGTGCCATCAGTGTCGGGGATGCCATTCAGTACTTC | CAISVGDAIQYF
TRBD1 | TRBJ2-7 | TRBV7-2 | . | TGTGCCAGCAGCTTAGTTGGCAGGGGGCGCTACGAGCAGTACTTC | CASSLVGRGRYEQYF
TRBD1 | TRBJ1-1 | TRBV5-4 | . | TGTGCCAGCAGCTCCCAGACAGGGGGAAACACTGAAGCTTTCTTT | CASSSQTGGNTEAFF
. | TRBJ1-2 | TRBV12-1 | . | TGTGCCCCCTGGGAGAGGGGGAGAGGCTATGGCTACACCTTC | CAPWERGRGYGYTF
. | TRBJ1-1 | TRBV12-3/TRBV12-4 | . | TGTGCCAGCACCTTGGGCTCCGCTGCAGCTTTCTTT | CASTLGSAAAFF
. | TRBJ2-1 | TRBV7-3 | . | TGTGCCAGCAGCTCCACTAGCCTCAATGAGCAGTTCTTC | CASSSTSLNEQFF
. | TRBJ1-6 | TRBV6-6 | . | TGTGCCAGCAGTTACATGGAGGCCAATTCACCCCTCCACTTT | CASSYMEANSPLHF
TRBD2 | TRBJ2-2 | TRBV28 | once | TGTGCCAGCAGTTTATACCGACTAGCCCCGGGAACCGGGGAGCTGTTTTTT | CASSLYRLAPGTGELFF
. | TRBJ2-1 | TRBV9 | . | TGTGCCAGCAGCGTTTTGGCCGGGACTCGGGGTCTCGATGAGCAGTTCTTC | CASSVLAGTRGLDEQFF
. | TRBJ2-7 | TRBV7-2 | . | TGTGCCAGCAGCCCCAGTTCTAGCGTCTTGAGCTCCTACGAGCAGTACTTC | CASSPSSSVLSSYEQYF
. | TRBJ1-1 | TRBV29-1 | . | TGCAGCGTTGATGGGGGCCAAGGTATCTTT | CSVDGGQGIF
TRBD1 | TRBJ1-1 | TRBV3-1/TRBV3-2 | . | TGTGCCAGCAGCCGGAGAACAGGGGAGACTGAAGCTTTCTTT | CASSRRTGETEAFF
TRBD1 | TRBJ1-2 | TRBV4-1 | . | TGCGCCAGCAGCCAATGGACAGGGGGATCCTATGGCTACACCTTC | CASSQWTGGSYGYTF
. | TRBJ1-5 | TRBV19 | many | TGTGCCAGTAGTATAGACCCCATCTATAGCAATCAGCCCCAGCATTTT | CASSIDPIYSNQPQHF
. | TRBJ2-1 | TRBV28 | few | TGTGCCAGCAGGCAGGGATCCGGAATCTACAATGAGCAGTTCTTC | CASRQGSGIYNEQFF
. | TRBJ2-3 | TRBV5-1 | . | TGCGCCAGCACCCCGTCGCTACAGGGCACGCAGTATTTT | CASTPSLQGTQYF
TRBD2 | TRBJ2-3 | TRBV7-6 | . | TGTGCCAGCAGCAAACCGGAAGCGGGAGTCCCAGATACGCAGTATTTT | CASSKPEAGVPDTQYF
TRBD2 | TRBJ2-1 | TRBV10-3 | . | TGTGCCATCAGTGAGCGAGGGACTAGCGGGAGCTCCTACAATGAGCAGTTCTTC | CAISERGTSGSSYNEQFF
. | TRBJ1-1 | TRBV19 | . | TGTGCCAGTAGTATAGATCCACAGGGAAGGACTGAAGCTTTCTTT | CASSIDPQGRTEAFF
TRBD1 | TRBJ2-7 | TRBV4-1 | few | TGCGCCAGCAGCCAATCGGGACAGTACTCCTACGAGCAGTACTTC | CASSQSGQYSYEQYF
TRBD2 | TRBJ2-3 | TRBV28 | . | TGTGCCAGCAGACCTCAGTGGGGACTAGCGGCCTTCCCAGGCACAGATACGCAGTATTTT | CASRPQWGLAAFPGTDTQYF
. | TRBJ1-6 | TRBV5-1 | . | TGCGCCAGCAGCTTGAAGGTTGGAGACAGGAGCAATTCACCCCTCCACTTT | CASSLKVGDRSNSPLHF
. | TRBJ2-5 | TRBV4-1 | once | TGCGCCAGCAGCCGACAGGACGGGAAAGGGGAGACCCAGTACTTC | CASSRQDGKGETQYF
. | TRBJ1-2 | TRBV19 | . | TGTGCCAGTACCCGGGGGGCTCTCCGCGGCGGCTACACCTTC | CASTRGALRGGYTF
. | TRBJ1-2 | TRBV28 | . | TGTGCCAGCAGTTTACAGCGCACTCTAACTAACTATGGCTACACCTTC | CASSLQRTLTNYGYTF
. | TRBJ1-1 | TRBV20-1 | . | TGCAGTTCCAGGTCCCCCACTGAAGCTTTCTTT | CSSRSPTEAFF
TRBD1 | TRBJ1-2 | TRBV28 | . | TGTGCCAGCAGTCCCGGGACAGGGGGCTTTATCTATGGCTACACCTTC | CASSPGTGGFIYGYTF
. | TRBJ1-2 | TRBV28 | . | TGTGCCAGCAGTTTGCAGGCTGGCTACACCTTC | CASSLQAGYTF
. | TRBJ1-6 | TRBV20-1 | . | TGCAGTGCTAGTACAGGTTTAGAGCGATCACCCCTCCACTTT | CSASTGLERSPLHF